This TCR beta chain was sequenced during a study of T cells after yellow fever vaccination. Via MiXCR, TCRdb re-called the 5' RACE reads, giving one row per CDR3 protein. The sample contains approximately 300,000 distinct CDR3 sequences, around 6.8% of which appear only once. Deletions cut 0 bases from V and 1 base from J, with 7 bases between. The CDR3 length is 15 residues. Germline V gene sequence: CDR1 SGHRS, CDR2 YFSETQ. The specimen comprised PBMCs, sampled about 41 days after the first yellow fever vaccination. The clonotype was recovered from a man aged 18-30 years who received the YFV17D yellow fever vaccine. The chain is built from TRBV5-1 and TRBJ1-4; D remains unclear. The CDR3 DNA reads as TGCGCCAGCAGCTTGGGACGGGTAACTAATGAAAAACTGTTTTTT. Translation gives CASSLGRVTNEKLFF. Using reference TRBV5-1 and TRBJ1-4 for the parts outside the CDR3, the full variable domain is KAGVTQTPRYLIKTRGQQVTLSCSPISGHRSVSWYQQTPGQGLQFLFEYFSETQRNKGNFPGRFSGRQFSNSRSEMNVSTLELGDSALYLCASSLGRVTNEKLFFGSGTQLSVL.